The 27 T cell receptor beta chains in this list originate from one sample, sequenced in a study of T cells in Graves' hyperthyroidism and ophthalmopathy. Using RNA transcripts as the source, TCR beta CDR3 regions were amplified. The HTBI primer set was used in a first-round RT-PCR of the TCR CDR3. TCRdb redid the calling of the multiplex PCR reads with MiXCR, one entry per CDR3 protein. Of hundreds of thousands of distinct CDR3 sequences in the sample, 16% were seen once. The specimen sequenced was blood. The origin of the receptors is a woman between 18 and 30 years old with Graves' hyperthyroidism.

This clonotype was seen only a few times. The gene calls are TRBV9 and TRBJ2-7, with 9 bases lining up with TRBD2. The V gene's germline CDR1 is SGDLS and CDR2 YYNGEE. The CDR3 consists of 13 residues. J was trimmed by 7 bases and V by 3 bases; bases with no gene match: 5. CDR3 sequence (DNA): TGTGCCAGCAGCGGGACTAGCGTATCGGAGCAGTACTTC. Translation: CASSGTSVSEQYF.

This clonotype was counted at least ten times. Here the CDR3 DNA reads TGTGCCAGCAGCGTAGGGGAAGGCTCAGATGGCTACACCTTC. Encoded protein: CASSVGEGSDGYTF. The chain links TRBV9 to TRBJ1-2; the D is unclear. Germline CDR1 reads SGDLS; CDR2 reads YYNGEE. V lost 0 bases, J lost 6 bases, and 12 bases lay in between. The CDR3 consists of 14 residues.

The V gene is TRBV6-5, the J gene TRBJ1-1, with D perhaps TRBD1 (5 bases). The germline V and J ends were trimmed by 2 bases and 1 base, with 8 bases remaining between them. Germline values: CDR1 MNHEY, CDR2 SVGAGI. The CDR3 consists of 14 residues. The CDR3 is CASSYDGANTEAFF. CDR3 coding DNA: TGTGCCAGCAGTTACGATGGGGCGAACACTGAAGCTTTCTTT.

This clonotype is a singleton in its sample. CDR3 residues: CASSSQGASYNEQFF. The CDR3, as DNA: TGTGCCAGCAGCTCACAGGGGGCGTCCTACAATGAGCAGTTCTTC. V and J are TRBV7-6 and TRBJ2-1, with TRBD1 identical over 9 bases. Germline V gene data show CDR1 as SGHVS and CDR2 as FNYEAQ. This CDR3 spans 15 amino acids. The junction had 2 bases not matched to a gene; V was cut back by 4 bases and J by 1 base.

This chain links TRBV6-1 with TRBJ2-1; unclear D gene. Germline loops: CDR1 MNHNS, CDR2 SASEGT. V was pared by 0 bases and J by 11 bases, with 14 bases between. CDR3 length equals 14 residues. The CDR3 DNA follows: TGTGCCAGCAGTGAAGCGATCTTGGAAATGAAGCAGTTCTTC. This encodes CASSEAILEMKQFF.

The gene calls are TRBV13 and TRBJ2-5; a possible D gene is TRBD1 (5 bases). The germline gives CDR1 PRHDT, CDR2 FYEKMQ (reference sequence). V gave up 1 base and J gave up 0 bases, with 21 bases separating them. The CDR3 spans 19 residues. CDR3 sequence (DNA): TGTGCCAGCAGCTTAGAAGACAGCCCCCGATCGCGGTACCAAGAGACCCAGTACTTC. It encodes CASSLEDSPRSRYQETQYF. Filled out from reference TRBV13 and TRBJ2-5, the complete variable domain reads AAGVIQSPRHLIKEKRETATLKCYPIPRHDTVYWYQQGPGQDPQFLISFYEKMQSDKGSIPDRFSAQQFSDYHSELNMSSLELGDSALYFCASSLEDSPRSRYQETQYFGPGTRLLVL.

The V call is TRBV28, the J call TRBJ1-5; D may be TRBD1 (5 bases). The germline V and J ends were trimmed by 7 bases and 6 bases, with 25 bases remaining between them. This CDR3 spans 17 amino acids. CDR1 MDHEN and CDR2 SYDVKM come from the germline V gene. The CDR3 DNA sequence: TGTGCCAGCACCGGGGAGGGTGGGTTGGGGGGAAGTCAGCCCCAGCATTTT. It specifies CASTGEGGLGGSQPQHF.

This clonotype has just a few counts. The chain recombines TRBV20-1 with TRBJ2-7, with 8 bases lining up with TRBD2. The CDR3 covers 15 residues. Germline CDR1 and CDR2: DFQATT and SNEGSKA (reference sequence). V gave up 1 base and J gave up 1 base; unmatched junction bases: 6. The CDR3 DNA follows: TGCAGTGCTAGAGGGCTCCGGGAGGGGTCCTACGAGCAGTACTTC. Translating it yields CSARGLREGSYEQYF.

Many counts were recorded for this clonotype. This chain connects TRBV7-8 to TRBJ2-7; no firm D call. The germline V and J ends were trimmed by 5 bases and 3 bases, with 5 bases remaining between them. Germline V lookup: CDR1 SGHVS, CDR2 FQNEAQ. CDR3 length: 11 residues. CDR3 coding DNA: TGTGCCAGCAGCGGAGACTACGAGCAGTACTTC. Residues: CASSGDYEQYF.

This clonotype was counted many times. The chain joins TRBV10-3 to TRBJ2-3; 11 bases map to TRBD2. This CDR3 comprises 19 residues. V lost 6 bases to trimming and J lost 3 bases; unmatched junction nucleotides: 17. Germline CDR1 is ENHRY and CDR2 is SYGVKD. Here the CDR3 reads CAIRILAGAHDDLTDTQYF. The DNA for the CDR3 is TGTGCCATCAGAATACTAGCGGGGGCCCATGACGATCTAACAGATACGCAGTATTTT.

This clonotype was seen ten or more times. The V and J genes are TRBV11-3 and TRBJ2-3; D remains ambiguous. CDR3 length: 13 amino acids. CDR1 is SGHNT, CDR2 YENEEA, per germline. The V end lost 0 bases, the J end lost 5 bases, and 6 bases lay between the germline ends. The CDR3 sequence is CASSLDQQDTQYF. In nucleotides, the CDR3 is TGTGCCAGCAGCTTAGACCAACAAGATACGCAGTATTTT. The full variable domain, completed using reference TRBV11-3 and TRBJ2-3, is EAGVVQSPRYKIIEKKQPVAFWCNPISGHNTLYWYLQNLGQGPELLIRYENEEAVDDSQLPKDRFSAERLKGVDSTLKIQPAELGDSAVYLCASSLDQQDTQYFGPGTRLTVL.

A few counts support this clonotype. The V gene is TRBV5-5, the J gene TRBJ2-1, with D possibly matching TRBD2 (6 bases). The CDR3 has 17 residues. Trimming shortened V by 2 bases and J by 4 bases, and 19 bases separated the two germline ends. The germline gives CDR1 SGHKS, CDR2 YYEKEE (reference sequence). CDR3 nucleotide sequence: TGTGCCAGCAGCTTTACTGTTAGGATAGCGGCTTACAATGAGCAGTTCTTC. It translates to CASSFTVRIAAYNEQFF.

The chain couples TRBV19 to TRBJ1-6; D is possibly TRBD1 (6 bases). The germline V gene has CDR1 LNHDA and CDR2 SQIVND (reference sequence). This CDR3 spans 16 amino acids. Trimming stripped 1 base from V and 6 bases from J, with 13 bases between. This CDR3 is CASSIGGAAPNSPLHF. CDR3 coding DNA: TGTGCCAGTAGTATAGGGGGGGCCGCTCCTAATTCACCCCTCCACTTT.

This clonotype was recorded many times. The chain joins TRBV18 to TRBJ2-7, with 8 positions matching TRBD1. Germline assignment: CDR1 KGHSH and CDR2 LQKENI. The CDR3 runs 16 residues. Trimming removed 3 bases from V and 5 bases from J; junction bases left unmatched: 12. As DNA, the CDR3 is TGTGCCAGCTCACCTCGGACAGGGACGGTTATTAACGAGCAGTACTTC. This sequence encodes CASSPRTGTVINEQYF.

There are many counts of this clonotype. This chain uses TRBV12-3 or TRBV12-4 with TRBJ1-2; 10 bases align to TRBD1. There are 15 residues in the CDR3. With 5 bases clipped from V and 4 bases from J, the junction kept 7 bases outside the gene matches. The CDR3 nucleotides are TGTGCCAGCAGTGAGGGACAGGGGAAGCGCTATGGCTACACCTTC. This encodes CASSEGQGKRYGYTF.

A few counts support this clonotype. The rearrangement joins TRBV25-1 to TRBJ1-4, with D perhaps TRBD1 (6 bases). CDR1 MGHDK and CDR2 SYGVNS come from the germline V gene. V lost 3 bases and J 10 bases, leaving 27 bases between the germline ends. The CDR3 extends over 18 amino acids. In DNA, the CDR3 is TGTGCCAGCAGTGATTCCCCGAAGGGGGGTGATTCCGCCCCAAAACTGTTTTTT. This codes for CASSDSPKGGDSAPKLFF.

At least ten counts were recorded for this clonotype. This chain joins TRBV3-1 and TRBJ2-3; 10 bases fit TRBD1. Germline loops: CDR1 LGHDT, CDR2 YNNKEL (reference sequence). V lost 1 base, J lost 4 bases, and 2 bases stayed unmatched. The CDR3 is made up of 15 amino acids. The CDR3 DNA reads as TGTGCCAGCAGCCAAGGGACAGGGGGGTCAGATACGCAGTATTTT. Residues: CASSQGTGGSDTQYF.

This clonotype has just a few counts. This chain connects TRBV12-3 or TRBV12-4 to TRBJ2-2; D call uncertain. The CDR3 loop spans 13 amino acids. Trimming removed 9 bases at V and 3 bases at J, with 11 bases between. For the CDR3, the DNA is TGTGCCAGTCAAAGGTCGTACACCGGGGAGCTGTTTTTT. The encoded protein is CASQRSYTGELFF.

The CDR3 DNA reads as TGTGCCAGCAGCTTAGTGGCTAGCGGGGGGATAAATACGCAGTATTTT. This sequence encodes CASSLVASGGINTQYF. The chain employs TRBV7-2 and TRBJ2-3; 11 bases fit TRBD2. Germline CDR1 SGHTA, CDR2 FQGNSA. CDR3 length: 16 residues. V lost 1 base to trimming and J lost 7 bases; unmatched junction nucleotides: 7.

The chain couples TRBV5-1 to TRBJ2-3; TRBD2 aligns across 10 bases. The trim removed 5 bases at V and 6 bases at J, leaving 9 bases unmatched. CDR3 size: 15 residues. Looked up from germline, CDR1 is SGHRS and CDR2 is YFSETQ. DNA of the CDR3: TGCGCCAGCAGGGAGCGGGAGGGCCATTTGGATACGCAGTATTTT. It specifies CASREREGHLDTQYF.

The genes are TRBV13 and TRBJ2-1; 12 nucleotides match TRBD2. Germline trimming cut 6 bases from V and 8 bases from J; bases unmatched to any gene: 11. Germline CDR1 and CDR2: PRHDT and FYEKMQ (reference sequence). The CDR3 is 16 amino acids. The CDR3 nucleotides read TGTGCCAGCAGTAGTCCCCGGACTAGCGGGATTGATGAGCAGTTCTTC. This sequence encodes CASSSPRTSGIDEQFF.

This clonotype was seen a single time. CDR3 DNA sequence: TGCAGTGCTAGAGATCGAGGGCGGGAGTTTTTCGAGCAGTACTTC. It translates to CSARDRGREFFEQYF. The chain couples TRBV20-1 to TRBJ2-7; 7 bases are shared with TRBD2. J lost 6 bases, V lost 0 bases, and 11 bases had no gene match. CDR1 is DFQATT and CDR2 is SNEGSKA in the germline V gene (reference sequence). This CDR3 spans 15 amino acids.

The chain links TRBV7-9 to TRBJ2-5, with D possibly being TRBD2 (5 bases). The V gene lost 1 base and the J gene lost 12 bases, with 12 bases spanning the gap. Germline V lookup: CDR1 SEHNR, CDR2 FQNEAQ (reference sequence). There are 12 residues in the CDR3. The chain's CDR3 is CASSLVQGAEYF. CDR3 coding DNA: TGTGCCAGCAGCTTAGTCCAAGGAGCGGAGTACTTC.

The rearrangement uses TRBV24-1 and TRBJ2-7; no reliable D call. The V gene's germline CDR1 is KGHDR and CDR2 SFDVKD. The length of the CDR3 is 13 residues. V was shortened by 4 bases and J by 5 bases, with 11 bases between the two germline ends. This CDR3 is CATSEGAVDEQYF. CDR3 nucleotides: TGTGCCACCAGTGAGGGTGCGGTTGACGAGCAGTACTTC.

This clonotype was counted ten times or more. The chain's CDR3 is CASSMVYEQFF. The CDR3 nucleotides are TGTGCCAGCAGCATGGTTTATGAGCAGTTCTTC. The gene calls are TRBV6-2 or TRBV6-3 and TRBJ2-1; D uncertain. CDR3 length equals 11 residues. V lost 6 bases and J lost 8, with 8 bases in between. The germline V gene has CDR1 MNHEY and CDR2 SVGEGT.

In this sample, this clonotype turned up once. This may come from a read error, since a much larger clone is one base off. V is TRBV6-1 and J is TRBJ1-1; tentatively, D is TRBD1 (5 bases). Germline values: CDR1 MNHNS, CDR2 SASEGT. V was pared by 3 bases and J by 7 bases, with 9 bases between. The CDR3 totals 12 residues. The CDR3 loop is CASSEGPDEAFF. The CDR3 DNA reads as TGTGCCAGCAGTGAGGGACCGGATGAAGCTTTCTTT.

This clonotype was counted a few times. The chain recombines TRBV6-1 with TRBJ1-2; TRBD1 might be the D (5 bases). CDR1 and CDR2 from the germline V gene are MNHNS and SASEGT. The CDR3 extends over 15 amino acids. Deletions cut 5 bases from V and 5 bases from J, with 18 bases between. The chain's CDR3 is CASSSFGTVLYGYTF. The CDR3 DNA reads as TGTGCCAGCAGTTCTTTCGGGACCGTACTTTATGGCTACACCTTC.